The 17 T cell receptor beta chains below all came from one sample that was sequenced in a study of glioma-infiltrating T cells. TCR alpha and beta CDR3 regions were amplified from RNA using iRepertoire nested multiplex PCR. TCRdb reprocessed the multiplex PCR reads via MiXCR and lists one record per CDR3 protein. The sample has 100,000 to 150,000 distinct CDR3 sequences, roughly 23% seen once. The material sequenced was glioma tissue, nonneoplastic brain tissue, or PBMCs (not recorded which). The receptors were sampled from a human donor with low-grade glioma or glioblastoma, undergoing nonglioma brain surgery, or in good health (not recorded which).

Many counts were recorded for this clonotype. A single base separates this from a much larger clone, so it may be a read error. The chain combines TRBV7-2 with TRBJ1-2, with a possible D match to TRBD1 (5 bases). Germline lookup yields CDR1 SGHTA and CDR2 FQGNSA. This CDR3 region has 13 residues. In DNA, the CDR3 is TGTGCCAGCCGCTTACCCCGGACACATGGCTACACCTTC. Translated: CASRLPRTHGYTF. The whole variable domain, remainder taken from reference TRBV7-2 and TRBJ1-2, is GAGVSQSPSNKVTEKGKDVELRCDPISGHTALYWYRQSLGQGLEFLIYFQGNSAPDKSGLPSDRFSAERTGGSVSTLTIQRTQQEDSAVYLCASRLPRTHGYTFGSGTRLTVV.

This clonotype was detected ten times or more. The rearrangement links TRBV28 to TRBJ2-7; TRBD1 might be the D (6 bases). The CDR3 has 18 residues. Trimming stripped 3 bases from V and 4 bases from J, with 25 bases between. The germline gives CDR1 MDHEN, CDR2 SYDVKM. This CDR3 reads CASSFEILGDTHLYEQYF. In nucleotides, the CDR3 is TGTGCCAGCAGTTTCGAGATTTTAGGGGACACCCATTTGTACGAGCAGTACTTC.

This clonotype appeared many times. J is TRBJ2-3 and V is TRBV7-2; no clear D gene. Germline V gives CDR1 SGHTA, CDR2 FQGNSA. V was pared by 0 bases and J by 1 base, with 2 bases between. The CDR3 covers 13 residues. As DNA, the CDR3 is TGTGCCAGCAGCTTAGCGCGCACAGATACGCAGTATTTT. It translates to CASSLARTDTQYF.

Of note for this clonotype: Since no conserved phenylalanine or tryptophan closes the CDR3, a read error is the likely cause. The rearrangement links TRBV4-1 to TRBJ2-7; TRBD2 agrees at 14 bases. This CDR3 has 15 residues. Germline CDR1 reads MGHRA; CDR2 reads YSYEKL. The ends lost 4 bases at V and 3 bases at J; junction bases unmatched: 2. CDR3: CASSPGLAGGYEQYS. CDR3 DNA sequence: TGCGCCAGCAGCCCTGGACTAGCGGGAGGCTACGAGCAGTACTCC.

The CDR3 loop reads CRGRPGGSSTEAFF. The CDR3 nucleotides read TGCAGGGGTCGCCCAGGGGGCTCGAGCACTGAAGCTTTCTTT. The chain is built from TRBV29-1 and TRBJ1-1; the match to TRBD1 covers 8 bases. The CDR3 sequence is 14 residues long. Per the germline V gene, CDR1 is SQVTM and CDR2 is ANQGSEA. Full variable domain (remainder filled in from reference TRBV29-1 and TRBJ1-1): SAVISQKPSRDICQRGTSLTIQCQVDSQVTMMFWYRQQPGQSLTLIATANQGSEATYESGFVIDKFPISRPNLTFSTLTVSNMSPEDSSIYLCRGRPGGSSTEAFFGQGTRLTVV.

This chain connects TRBV6-6 to TRBJ2-7, with TRBD2 matching over 11 bases. The germline gives CDR1 MNHNY, CDR2 SVGAGI (reference sequence). Trimming cost V 2 bases and J 4 bases; bases outside gene matches: 28. The CDR3 extends over 23 amino acids. The CDR3 sequence: CASSYESWRVYLLAGEVRYEQYF. The CDR3 DNA sequence: TGTGCCAGCAGTTACGAGAGTTGGAGGGTATACCTACTAGCGGGAGAGGTTAGGTACGAGCAGTACTTC.

This clonotype came up many times. The rearrangement uses TRBV6-1 and TRBJ2-1; D ambiguous. V was cut by 5 bases and J by 4 bases, with 9 bases left in between. CDR3 length equals 13 residues. Germline CDR1 reads MNHNS; CDR2 reads SASEGT. Written as DNA, the CDR3 is TGTGCCAGCAGTCTTCTGGAGTACAATGAGCAGTTCTTC. It codes for CASSLLEYNEQFF.

The CDR3 region is CASTLEAGANVLTF. The CDR3 DNA sequence: TGTGCCAGCACCCTAGAAGCTGGGGCCAACGTCCTGACTTTC. The chain couples TRBV2 to TRBJ2-6, with D uncertain. V lost 7 bases to trimming and J lost 2 bases, with 9 bases between them. The CDR3 sequence is 14 residues long. The germline gives CDR1 SNHLY, CDR2 FYNNEI.

This clonotype was counted ten times or more. The chain carries TRBV20-1 and TRBJ2-3; TRBD2 matches at 14 bases. Germline CDR1 and CDR2: DFQATT and SNEGSKA (reference sequence). The CDR3 totals 19 residues. The junction had 13 bases not matched to a gene; V was cut back by 3 bases and J by 2 bases. The CDR3 protein is CSASPLRRTSGRTTDTQYF. The CDR3 DNA reads TGCAGTGCTAGCCCGTTGAGGCGGACTAGCGGGAGGACCACAGATACGCAGTATTTT.

This clonotype was detected a few times. The chain couples TRBV5-1 to TRBJ2-5; possible D gene TRBD2, 6 bases. The germline CDR1 and CDR2 sequences are SGHRS and YFSETQ. The CDR3 has 15 residues. The V end was cut by 5 bases, the J end by 1 base, with 15 bases between. Here the CDR3 reads CASRENAGLQETQYF. DNA of the CDR3: TGCGCCAGCAGAGAAAATGCGGGACTCCAAGAGACCCAGTACTTC.

Of note for this clonotype: One end of the junction does not line up with germline, which may come from a read error. The V gene is TRBV29-1, the J gene TRBJ2-2, with 7 bases fitting TRBD1. The CDR3 sequence is 13 residues long. Germline CDR1 reads SQVTM; CDR2 reads ANQGSEA. The CDR3 loop is CSVDRVDTEELFF. The CDR3 DNA reads TGCAGCGTCGACAGGGTAGACACCGAGGAGCTGTTTTTT.

This clonotype has ten or more counts. V and J are TRBV20-1 and TRBJ2-7, with D perhaps matching TRBD1 or TRBD2 (5 bases each). Germline V gene data show CDR1 as DFQATT and CDR2 as SNEGSKA (reference sequence). V was cut by 3 bases and J by 3 bases, with 12 bases left in between. There are 13 residues in the CDR3. CDR3 DNA sequence: TGCAGTGCTAGTGGGACGGATAACTACGAGCAGTACTTC. Translation: CSASGTDNYEQYF.

A few counts support this clonotype. The V and J genes are TRBV29-1 and TRBJ2-3; TRBD1 might be the D (6 bases). Germline V gene lookup returns CDR1 SQVTM and CDR2 ANQGSEA. The germline V and J ends were trimmed by 8 bases and 7 bases, with 13 bases remaining between them. The CDR3 contains 11 residues. DNA for the CDR3: TGCAGCACCTACCAGGGGTATACGCAGTATTTT. Translating it yields CSTYQGYTQYF.

This clonotype was counted at least ten times. The chain employs TRBV18 and TRBJ2-5, with D uncertain. V lost 3 bases and J 0 bases, leaving 11 bases between the germline ends. This CDR3 has 15 residues. Germline CDR1 and CDR2: KGHSH and LQKENI. CDR3: CASSPTLGHQETQYF. The CDR3 nucleotides are TGTGCCAGCTCACCTACTCTAGGGCACCAAGAGACCCAGTACTTC. Looking up the rest from reference TRBV18 and TRBJ2-5 gives the full variable domain: NAGVMQNPRHLVRRRGQEARLRCSPMKGHSHVYWYRQLPEEGLKFMVYLQKENIIDESGMPKERFSAEFPKEGPSILRIQQVVRGDSAAYFCASSPTLGHQETQYFGPGTRLLVL.

This clonotype was recorded at least ten times. The rearrangement uses TRBV24-1 and TRBJ1-5; D is uncertain. From germline, CDR1 is KGHDR and CDR2 SFDVKD. The CDR3 has 11 residues. The V and J ends lost 7 bases and 6 bases respectively, with 6 bases between them. The CDR3 DNA follows: TGTGCCACCAGCATTTCTCAGCCCCAGCATTTT. This codes for CATSISQPQHF.

This clonotype was seen ten or more times. This CDR3 is CASMVMVHTEAFF. The DNA for the CDR3 is TGTGCCAGCATGGTAATGGTACACACTGAAGCTTTCTTT. The rearrangement joins TRBV7-2 to TRBJ1-1; unclear D gene. The CDR3 length is 13 residues. V shed 7 bases and J shed 3 bases, with 12 bases lying between them. Germline CDR1 SGHTA, CDR2 FQGNSA.

The sample holds many counts of this clonotype. The rearrangement joins TRBV20-1 to TRBJ1-1; 12 nucleotides agree with TRBD1. The germline V gene has CDR1 DFQATT and CDR2 SNEGSKA (reference sequence). Trimming at V came to 3 bases and at J to 4 bases, leaving 6 bases not matched to a gene. CDR3 length equals 15 residues. The CDR3 protein is CSARGQGAQGTEAFF. The CDR3 nucleotides read TGCAGTGCTAGGGGACAGGGGGCGCAGGGCACTGAAGCTTTCTTT.